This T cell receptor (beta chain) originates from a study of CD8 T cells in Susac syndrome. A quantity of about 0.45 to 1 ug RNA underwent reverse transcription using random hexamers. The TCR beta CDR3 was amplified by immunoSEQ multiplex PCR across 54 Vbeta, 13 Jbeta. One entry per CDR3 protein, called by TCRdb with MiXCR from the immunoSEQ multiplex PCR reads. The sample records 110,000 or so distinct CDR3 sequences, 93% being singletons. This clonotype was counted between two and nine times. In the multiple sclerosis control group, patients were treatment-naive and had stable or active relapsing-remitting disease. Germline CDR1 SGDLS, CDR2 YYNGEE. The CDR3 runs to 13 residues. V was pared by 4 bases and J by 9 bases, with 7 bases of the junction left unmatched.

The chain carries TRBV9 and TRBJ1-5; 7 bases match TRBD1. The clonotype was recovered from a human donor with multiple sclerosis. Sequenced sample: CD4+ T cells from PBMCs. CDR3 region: CASSSKQGWPQHF. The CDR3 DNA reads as TGTGCCAGCAGCTCCAAACAGGGGTGGCCCCAGCATTTT.